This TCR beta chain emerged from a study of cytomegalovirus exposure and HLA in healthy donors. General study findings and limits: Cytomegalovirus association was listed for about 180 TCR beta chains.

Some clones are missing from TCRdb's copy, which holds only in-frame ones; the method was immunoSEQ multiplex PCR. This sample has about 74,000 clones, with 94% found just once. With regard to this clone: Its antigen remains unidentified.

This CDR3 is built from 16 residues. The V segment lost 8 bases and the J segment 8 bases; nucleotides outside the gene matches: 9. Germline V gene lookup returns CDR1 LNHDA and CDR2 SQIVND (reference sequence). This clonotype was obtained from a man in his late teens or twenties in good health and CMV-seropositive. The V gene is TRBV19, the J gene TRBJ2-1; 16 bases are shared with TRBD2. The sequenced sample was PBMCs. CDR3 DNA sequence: TGTGCCAGTGGAGGGACTAGCGGGAGGGCCCTGTATGAGCAGTTCTTC. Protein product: CASGGTSGRALYEQFF.